Below are 15 T cell receptor beta chains sequenced from a single sample in a study of OX40 agonist ivuxolimab in advanced cancers. Measured with immunoSEQ multiplex PCR; TCRdb has only the in-frame clones, and not every one. This table has 70,000 to 90,000 clones, roughly 80% appearing once. The sequencing here drew on CD4+ or CD8+ T cells sorted from blood, taken in a trial of the OX40 agonist ivuxolimab. These receptors were obtained from an adult with an advanced solid tumor such as melanoma, head and neck, liver or kidney cancer.

This clone was detected only a few times. Here the CDR3 DNA reads TGTGCCAGCAGCCAAGAGGATCAGCCCCAGCATTTT. Protein product: CASSQEDQPQHF. V usage is TRBV4-2 and J usage is TRBJ1-5; no definite D call. This CDR3 has 12 amino acids. Trimming shortened V by 0 bases and J by 5 bases, and 2 bases separated the two germline ends. Germline CDR1 reads LGHNA; CDR2 reads YNFKEQ.

The chain couples TRBV5-8 to TRBJ1-2; 8 positions agree with TRBD1. J gave up 4 bases and V 0 bases, and 11 bases lay outside the gene matches. Germline V gene lookup returns CDR1 SGHTS and CDR2 YDEGEE. CDR3 length equals 17 residues. CDR3 in DNA: TGTGCCAGCAGCTTGGGGTACAGGGGGTCCAAGAGCTATGGCTACACCTTC. Translating it yields CASSLGYRGSKSYGYTF.

This rearrangement joins TRBV2 to TRBJ1-5, with 10 bases aligning to TRBD1. Germline V gives CDR1 SNHLY, CDR2 FYNNEI. The V and J ends lost 5 bases and 4 bases, in that order; junction bases with no gene match: 5. The CDR3 spans 15 residues. CDR3 nucleotide sequence: TGTGCCAGCAGTTTCCGGGACAGGGGTAATCAGCCCCAGCATTTT. It translates to CASSFRDRGNQPQHF. Based on the CDR3 plus reference TRBV2 and TRBJ1-5, the full variable domain is EPEVTQTPSHQVTQMGQEVILRCVPISNHLYFYWYRQILGQKVEFLVSFYNNEISEKSEIFDDQFSVERPDGSNFTLKIRSTKLEDSAMYFCASSFRDRGNQPQHFGDGTRLSIL.

This clone has a single count. V gene TRBV18 combines with J gene TRBJ2-7; TRBD1 matches at 8 bases. CDR1 is KGHSH and CDR2 is LQKENI in the germline V gene. The CDR3 has 15 amino acids. Trimming took 2 bases from V and 0 from J; bases not matched to a gene: 3. The DNA for the CDR3 is TGTGCCAGCTCACCAAGGACAGGGAGCTCCTACGAGCAGTACTTC. Its protein is CASSPRTGSSYEQYF.

This clone was counted only a few times. The genes are TRBV4-1 and TRBJ2-3, with a weak D call TRBD1 (6 bases). The ends were cut back, 7 bases at V and 0 bases at J, with 17 bases in the middle. Germline CDR1 and CDR2: MGHRA and YSYEKL. The CDR3 spans 16 residues. This CDR3 reads CASTGATFFSTDTQYF. DNA for the CDR3: TGCGCCAGCACAGGGGCGACTTTCTTTAGCACAGATACGCAGTATTTT.

Only a few counts were recorded for this clone. The chain is built from TRBV7-2 and TRBJ1-1; no firm D call. CDR1 and CDR2 (germline): SGHTA, FQGNSA. Trimming pared 0 bases from V and 3 bases from J, leaving 8 bases between. The CDR3 covers 14 residues. In DNA form, the CDR3 reads TGTGCCAGCAGCTTAGCGCCCAGTCACACTGAAGCTTTCTTT. It codes for CASSLAPSHTEAFF.

The chain links TRBV5-1 to TRBJ1-2; 8 bases are a match to TRBD1. V lost 0 bases to trimming and J lost 2 bases; unmatched junction nucleotides: 0. The CDR3 contains 14 residues. Germline CDR1 reads SGHRS; CDR2 reads YFSETQ. The CDR3 DNA reads as TGCGCCAGCAGCTTGGCAGGGGGCAACTATGGCTACACCTTC. The encoded protein is CASSLAGGNYGYTF. The full variable domain, rest sourced from reference TRBV5-1 and TRBJ1-2, is KAGVTQTPRYLIKTRGQQVTLSCSPISGHRSVSWYQQTPGQGLQFLFEYFSETQRNKGNFPGRFSGRQFSNSRSEMNVSTLELGDSALYLCASSLAGGNYGYTFGSGTRLTVV.

The chain links TRBV27 to TRBJ1-1; possible D gene TRBD1, 6 bases. The germline CDR1 and CDR2 sequences are MNHEY and SMNVEV (reference sequence). The CDR3 runs 13 residues. V lost 7 bases, J lost 1 base, and 10 bases lay in between. CDR3 bases: TGTGCCAGCATAGGACAGCCGAACACTGAAGCTTTCTTT. This translates into CASIGQPNTEAFF.

This chain uses TRBV4-2 with TRBJ2-5; no clear D gene. This CDR3 region has 16 residues. Trimming stripped 1 base from V and 5 bases from J, with 17 bases between. CDR1 is LGHNA, CDR2 YNFKEQ, per germline. DNA for the CDR3: TGTGCCAGCAGCCAAGGGGGTGGTGGGGTATGGGAGACCCAGTACTTC. It codes for CASSQGGGGVWETQYF.

This chain uses TRBV29-1 with TRBJ2-3; D is undetermined. Germline CDR1 reads SQVTM; CDR2 reads ANQGSEA. The CDR3 is 13 amino acids. Between the trimmed V and J ends, which lost 0 bases and 0 bases, there was a span of 4 bases. CDR3 sequence reads: CSVEETSTDTQYF. The CDR3 DNA reads TGCAGCGTTGAAGAGACTAGCACAGATACGCAGTATTTT.

This clone has only a few counts. The rearrangement links TRBV7-9 to TRBJ1-6; no firm D call. This CDR3 comprises 14 residues. Germline V gene lookup returns CDR1 SEHNR and CDR2 FQNEAQ (reference sequence). Trimming took 1 base from V and 10 from J, leaving 11 bases between them. The CDR3 spells CASSLGGEGSPLHF. CDR3 nucleotides: TGTGCCAGCAGCTTAGGGGGTGAAGGGTCACCCCTCCACTTT. Variable domain in full (rest from reference TRBV7-9 and TRBJ1-6): DTGVSQNPRHKITKRGQNVTFRCDPISEHNRLYWYRQTLGQGPEFLTYFQNEAQLEKSRLLSDRFSAERPKGSFSTLEIQRTEQGDSAMYLCASSLGGEGSPLHFGNGTRLTVT.

The V and J genes are TRBV5-6 and TRBJ2-6, with 9 bases identical to TRBD1. The CDR3 is 16 amino acids. The germline gives CDR1 SGHDT, CDR2 YYEEEE. The J segment lost 4 bases and the V segment lost 3 bases, leaving 5 bases of the junction unmatched. This CDR3 reads CASSWGTGTGANVLTF. The CDR3 nucleotides are TGTGCCAGCAGCTGGGGGACAGGGACCGGGGCCAACGTCCTGACTTTC.

The V call is TRBV25-1, the J call TRBJ2-5, with D possibly being TRBD1 (7 bases). This CDR3 has 15 residues. CDR1 is MGHDK, CDR2 SYGVNS, per germline. V was cut by 1 base and J by 1 base, with 10 bases left in between. The CDR3 reads CASSEWRGLQETQYF. The CDR3, as DNA: TGTGCCAGCAGTGAATGGAGGGGGCTCCAAGAGACCCAGTACTTC.

This clone was recorded a few times. This chain joins TRBV10-1 and TRBJ2-1; tentative D call: TRBD2 (5 bases). The V end lost 6 bases, the J end lost 5 bases, and 11 bases lay between the germline ends. Germline-derived CDR1 and CDR2 are WNHNN and SYGVQD (reference sequence). This CDR3 has 13 amino acids. CDR3 coding DNA: TGCGCCAGCAGGGAGGAGTCCCACAATGAGCAGTTCTTC. Residues: CASREESHNEQFF.

The CDR3 spells CASSPSGAQTPYEQYF. Written as DNA, the CDR3 is TGTGCCAGCAGTCCGTCCGGGGCCCAAACACCTTACGAGCAGTACTTC. The chain has TRBV28 and TRBJ2-7; D is possibly TRBD1 or TRBD2 (5 bases each). V lost 5 bases and J lost 4, with 21 bases in between. The CDR3 consists of 16 residues. Germline loops: CDR1 MDHEN, CDR2 SYDVKM.